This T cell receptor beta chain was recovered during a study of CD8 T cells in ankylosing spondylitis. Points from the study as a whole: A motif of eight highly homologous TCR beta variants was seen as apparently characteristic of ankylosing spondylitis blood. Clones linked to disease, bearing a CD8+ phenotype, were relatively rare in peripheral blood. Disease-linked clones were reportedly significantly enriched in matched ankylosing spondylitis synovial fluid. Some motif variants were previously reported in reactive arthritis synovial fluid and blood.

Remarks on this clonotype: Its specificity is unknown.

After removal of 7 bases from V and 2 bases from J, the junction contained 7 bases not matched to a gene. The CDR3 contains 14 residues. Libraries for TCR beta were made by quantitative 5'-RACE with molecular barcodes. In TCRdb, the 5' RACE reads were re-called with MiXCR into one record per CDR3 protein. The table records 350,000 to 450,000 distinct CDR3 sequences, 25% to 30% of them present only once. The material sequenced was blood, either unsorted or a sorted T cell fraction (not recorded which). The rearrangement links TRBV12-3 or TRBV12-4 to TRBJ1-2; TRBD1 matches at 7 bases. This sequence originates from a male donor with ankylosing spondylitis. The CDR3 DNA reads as TGTGCCAGCACCCAGACAGGGTCCAACTATGGCTACACCTTC. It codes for CASTQTGSNYGYTF.